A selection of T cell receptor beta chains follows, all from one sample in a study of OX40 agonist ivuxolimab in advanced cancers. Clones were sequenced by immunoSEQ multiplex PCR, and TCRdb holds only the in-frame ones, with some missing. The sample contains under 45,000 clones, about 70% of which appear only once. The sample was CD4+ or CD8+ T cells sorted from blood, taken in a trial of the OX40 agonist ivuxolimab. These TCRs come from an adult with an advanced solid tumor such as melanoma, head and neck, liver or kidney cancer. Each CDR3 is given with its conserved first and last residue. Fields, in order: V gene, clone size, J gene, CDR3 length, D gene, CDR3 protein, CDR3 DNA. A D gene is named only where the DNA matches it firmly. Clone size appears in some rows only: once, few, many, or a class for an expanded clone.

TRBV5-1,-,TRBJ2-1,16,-,CASSRNTGRSYNEQFF,TGCGCCAGCAGCCGTAACACAGGGAGGTCCTACAATGAGCAGTTCTTC
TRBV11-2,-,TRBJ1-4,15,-,CASSLNTATNEKLFF,TGTGCCAGCAGCTTAAATACAGCAACTAATGAAAAACTGTTTTTT
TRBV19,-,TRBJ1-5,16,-,CASSIVSGGGGQPQHF,TGTGCCAGTAGTATAGTTTCGGGGGGAGGTGGTCAGCCCCAGCATTTT
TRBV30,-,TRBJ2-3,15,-,CAWSVSISSTDTQYF,TGTGCCTGGAGTGTATCGATCTCTAGCACAGATACGCAGTATTTT
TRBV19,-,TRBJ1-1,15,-,CASSMMDSLYTEAFF,TGTGCCAGTAGTATGATGGACAGTCTCTACACTGAAGCTTTCTTT
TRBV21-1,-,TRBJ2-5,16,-,CASSKDGTPFGETQYF,TGTGCCAGCAGCAAGGATGGGACACCGTTCGGAGAGACCCAGTACTTC
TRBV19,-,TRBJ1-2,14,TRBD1,CASRQTGGNYGYTF,TGTGCCAGTAGGCAGACAGGGGGTAACTATGGCTACACCTTC
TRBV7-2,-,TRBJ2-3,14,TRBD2,CASSRSGGTDTQYF,TGTGCCAGCAGCCGGAGCGGGGGCACAGATACGCAGTATTTT
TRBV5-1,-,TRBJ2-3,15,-,CASGPRGGSTDTQYF,TGCGCCAGCGGACCCCGGGGCGGGAGCACAGATACGCAGTATTTT
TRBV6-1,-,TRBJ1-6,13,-,CASSVEVNSPLHF,TGTGCCAGCAGCGTAGAGGTTAATTCACCCCTCCACTTT
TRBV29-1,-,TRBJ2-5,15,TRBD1,CSGSTGTERGETQYF,TGCAGCGGCTCAACCGGGACAGAGAGGGGGGAGACCCAGTACTTC
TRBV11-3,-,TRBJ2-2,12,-,CASSLRTGELFF,TGTGCCAGCAGCTTGAGGACCGGGGAGCTGTTTTTT
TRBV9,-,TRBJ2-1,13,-,CASSPTLHHEQFF,TGTGCCAGCAGCCCAACCTTACACCATGAGCAGTTCTTC
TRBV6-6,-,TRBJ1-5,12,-,CASSYPDQPQHF,TGTGCCAGCAGTTACCCGGATCAGCCCCAGCATTTT
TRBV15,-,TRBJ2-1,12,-,CATSRDLREQFF,TGTGCCACCAGCAGAGATCTGCGTGAGCAGTTCTTC
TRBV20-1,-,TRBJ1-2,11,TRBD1,CSAPDRGGYTF,TGCAGTGCTCCGGACAGGGGAGGCTACACCTTC
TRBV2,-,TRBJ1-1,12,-,CARNGRNTEAFF,TGTGCCAGAAACGGGAGAAACACTGAAGCTTTCTTT
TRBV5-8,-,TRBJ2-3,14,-,CASSSRGYTDTQYF,TGTGCCAGCAGCTCAAGAGGGTACACAGATACGCAGTATTTT
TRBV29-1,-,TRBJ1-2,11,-,CSVVGVRGYTF,TGCAGCGTTGTGGGGGTTCGAGGCTACACCTTC
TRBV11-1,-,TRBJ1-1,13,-,CASSPSGGTEAFF,TGTGCCAGCAGCCCGAGCGGGGGCACTGAAGCTTTCTTT
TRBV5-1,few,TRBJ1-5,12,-,CASIGGNQPQHF,TGCGCCAGCATCGGGGGCAATCAGCCCCAGCATTTT
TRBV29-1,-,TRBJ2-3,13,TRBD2,CSVVLAGGYTQYF,TGCAGCGTTGTGCTAGCGGGGGGATATACGCAGTATTTT
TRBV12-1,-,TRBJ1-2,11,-,CASRGDAGYTF,TGTGCCAGTCGGGGGGATGCTGGCTACACCTTC
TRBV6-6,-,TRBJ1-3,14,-,CASSASNSGNTIYF,TGTGCCAGCAGCGCGAGCAACTCTGGAAACACCATATATTTT